Following are 13 T cell receptor beta chains from one sample sequenced in a study of T cells in Graves' hyperthyroidism and ophthalmopathy. Amplification targeted TCR beta CDR3 regions from RNA transcripts. A first-round RT-PCR of the TCR CDR3 used the HTBI primer set. TCRdb re-derived calls from the multiplex PCR reads in MiXCR, one entry per CDR3 protein. This sample yields roughly 400,000 distinct CDR3 sequences, of which about an eighth are seen a single time; approximately 27% belongs to the top ten. Sequencing was done on a sample of blood. These receptors were collected from a middle-aged man with Graves' ophthalmopathy.

The genes are TRBV11-3 and TRBJ2-3; TRBD2 aligns across 8 bases. The CDR3 runs 14 residues. CDR1 and CDR2 (germline): SGHNT, YENEEA. Trimming removed 4 bases from V and 5 bases from J; junction bases left unmatched: 5. The chain's CDR3 is CASSSGTSLDTQYF. The DNA of the CDR3 is TGTGCCAGCAGCTCCGGGACTAGTCTAGATACGCAGTATTTT.

This clonotype was seen many times. This sequence joins TRBV11-2 and TRBJ2-1; 7 positions match TRBD2. V shed 6 bases and J 2 bases; nucleotides not matched to a gene: 10. CDR1 is SGHAT and CDR2 is FQNNGV in the germline V gene. CDR3 length: 16 residues. The CDR3 DNA reads as TGTGCCAGCAGATACGGCGTAGCGGGCGCCTACAATGAGCAGTTCTTC. Translated, it gives CASRYGVAGAYNEQFF.

This clonotype was seen only a few times. The genes are TRBV6-1 and TRBJ2-2, with a weak D call TRBD1 (6 bases). CDR3 length: 16 amino acids. CDR1 MNHNS and CDR2 SASEGT come from the germline V gene. Trimming took off 6 bases at V and 6 bases at J, with 20 bases between the two ends. CDR3 nucleotide sequence: TGTGCCAGCAGCCCCACAGGGTTTGAGTATGCCGGGGAGCTGTTTTTT. Translating gives CASSPTGFEYAGELFF.

This clonotype was detected a few times. The chain combines TRBV29-1 with TRBJ2-7; the D is unclear. Looked up from germline, CDR1 is SQVTM and CDR2 is ANQGSEA. With 7 bases removed from V and 3 bases from J, the gap between germline ends came to 10 bases. The CDR3 extends over 11 amino acids. CDR3 sequence (DNA): TGCAGCGCCGAAAAAAACTACGAGCAGTACTTC. Its protein is CSAEKNYEQYF.

This clonotype was observed a few times. The V call is TRBV12-3 or TRBV12-4, the J call TRBJ2-1, with 8 bases identical to TRBD1. The trim removed 5 bases at V and 7 bases at J, leaving 10 bases unmatched. The CDR3 contains 15 residues. CDR3 bases: TGTGCCAGCAGTACCTCAGGGGGCGGTTCTAATGAGCAGTTCTTC. It yields the protein CASSTSGGGSNEQFF.

This clonotype was found many times. V and J are TRBV3-1 and TRBJ1-5; 7 nucleotides match TRBD1. The CDR3 sequence is 15 residues long. Germline trimming cut 1 base from V and 4 bases from J; bases unmatched to any gene: 4. CDR1 LGHDT and CDR2 YNNKEL come from the germline V gene (reference sequence). CDR3 nucleotide sequence: TGTGCCAGCAGCCAAGGCGGGACAGCAAATCAGCCCCAGCATTTT. This sequence encodes CASSQGGTANQPQHF.

The chain links TRBV19 to TRBJ1-2; a weak D match, TRBD1 (5 bases). The V and J ends lost 9 bases and 5 bases respectively, with 16 bases between them. Germline V gene lookup returns CDR1 LNHDA and CDR2 SQIVND (reference sequence). There are 13 residues in the CDR3. DNA for the CDR3: TGTGCCAGCCGGGACCCAGGGACGTATGGCTACACCTTC. Amino acid sequence: CASRDPGTYGYTF.

This clonotype was counted at least ten times. The rearrangement uses TRBV15 and TRBJ1-4; D gene ambiguous. The CDR3 spans 13 residues. CDR1 is LNHNV, CDR2 YYDKDF, per germline (reference sequence). V lost 1 base, J lost 8 bases, and 8 bases lay in between. The DNA for the CDR3 is TGTGCCACCAGCAGAGGACACGGCGAAAAACTGTTTTTT. Its protein is CATSRGHGEKLFF.

This clonotype occurred many times. The rearrangement uses TRBV28 and TRBJ2-1, with D unresolved. V was shortened by 7 bases and J by 1 base, with 11 bases between the two germline ends. There are 14 residues in the CDR3. Germline values: CDR1 MDHEN, CDR2 SYDVKM. The CDR3 spells CASNRRPSYNEQFF. For the CDR3, the DNA is TGTGCCAGCAATCGGAGACCTTCCTACAATGAGCAGTTCTTC.

The rearrangement links TRBV2 to TRBJ2-1; 11 nucleotides align to TRBD2. This CDR3 contains 19 residues. Trimming took 2 bases from V and 4 from J; bases not matched to a gene: 13. Germline CDR1 is SNHLY and CDR2 is FYNNEI. Written as DNA, the CDR3 is TGTGCCAGCAGTGAACCGAAGGTAGCGGGAGGGGGACTATACAATGAGCAGTTCTTC. Translation: CASSEPKVAGGGLYNEQFF.

V usage is TRBV9 and J usage is TRBJ1-5; maybe TRBD1 (6 bases). Germline CDR1 SGDLS, CDR2 YYNGEE. Trimming removed 5 bases at V and 0 bases at J, with 12 bases between. The CDR3 runs to 15 residues. The CDR3: CASSPQGNSNQPQHF. The CDR3 DNA is TGTGCCAGCAGTCCACAGGGTAATAGCAATCAGCCCCAGCATTTT.

To note about this clonotype: Because the CDR3's place on the DNA is in doubt, the DNA is left out and the CDR3 is given as listed by TCRdb. The chain combines TRBV5-1 with TRBJ2-7; the D call TRBD1 from the table was never checked on the DNA. The CDR3 has 24 amino acids, counting both end residues. Germline V gene sequence: CDR1 SGHRS, CDR2 YFSETQ. This chain's CDR3 is CASSFYICSARDYRGYTSSYEQYF.

This clonotype was picked up a small number of times. The chain carries TRBV6-1 and TRBJ2-5; 9 bases fit TRBD1. V trimming: 6 bases; J trimming: 3 bases; junction bases outside the gene matches: 11. The germline V gene has CDR1 MNHNS and CDR2 SASEGT. This CDR3 comprises 16 residues. The chain's CDR3 is CASSKQGARMKETQYF. In DNA form, the CDR3 reads TGTGCCAGCAGCAAACAGGGGGCGCGTATGAAAGAGACCCAGTACTTC.